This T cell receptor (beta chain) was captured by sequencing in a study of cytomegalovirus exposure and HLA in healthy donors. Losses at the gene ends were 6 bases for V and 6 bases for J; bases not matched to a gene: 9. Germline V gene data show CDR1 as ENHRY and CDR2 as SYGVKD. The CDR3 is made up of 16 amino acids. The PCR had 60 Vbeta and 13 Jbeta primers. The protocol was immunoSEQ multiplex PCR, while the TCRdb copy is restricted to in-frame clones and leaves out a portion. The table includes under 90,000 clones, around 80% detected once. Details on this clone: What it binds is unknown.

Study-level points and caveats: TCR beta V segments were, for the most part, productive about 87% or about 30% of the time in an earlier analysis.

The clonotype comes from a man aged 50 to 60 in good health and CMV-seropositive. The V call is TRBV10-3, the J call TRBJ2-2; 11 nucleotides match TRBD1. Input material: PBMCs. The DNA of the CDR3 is TGTGCCATCAGAGATCCGGGACAGGGGGGCTCCGGGGAGCTGTTTTTT. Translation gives CAIRDPGQGGSGELFF.